Detailed here is one T cell receptor (beta chain). The sample belongs to a study of blood T cell repertoires in COVID-19. In the study overall: Specimens from acute and convalescent COVID-19 originated in the United States, Italy and Spain. Nucleic acid was either cDNA or gDNA, and it came from T cells, B-cell-depleted T cells, or PBMCs.

In the authors' workflow: Cell counts per sample came from amplifying reference gene primers. Data came from immunoSEQ multiplex PCR; TCRdb stores just in-frame clones and leaves some out. That table is the source of V, J and clone size, and D and trimming were worked out from the DNA. Altogether about 330,000 clones are present, around 82% being singletons, with the ten largest covering about 1.2%. This TCR came from a woman in her 50s with acute or convalescent COVID-19. Sequencing was carried out using peripheral blood.

This chain's CDR3 is CASSLDSFSGNTIYF. The DNA for the CDR3 is TGTGCCAGCAGCTTGGACAGTTTCTCTGGAAACACCATATATTTT. The chain joins TRBV5-4 to TRBJ1-3; no definite D call. Germline V gene lookup returns CDR1 SGHNT and CDR2 YYREEE (reference sequence). CDR3 size: 15 residues. Trimming took off 0 bases at V and 0 bases at J, with 7 bases between the two ends.